This is a list of T cell receptor beta chains from one sample in a study of early T cells in non-severe SARS-CoV-2 infection. TCRdb re-derived calls from the 5' RACE reads in MiXCR, one entry per CDR3 protein. Here the sample spans some 96,000 distinct CDR3 sequences, under 15% being singletons. The source material was whole blood. These receptors were obtained from an adult who was a healthcare worker with PCR-confirmed SARS-CoV-2 infection or an uninfected control (not recorded which). Each CDR3 is given with its conserved first and last residue. A D gene is named only where the DNA matches it firmly. Size is stated for part of the rows, as once, few or many counts, or as a class when the clone is expanded.

J | length | V | size | D | DNA | CDR3
TRBJ1-6 | 14 | TRBV7-9 | many | TRBD1 | TGTGCCAGCAGCTTAGGGACAGGGGATTCACCCCTCCACTTT | CASSLGTGDSPLHF
TRBJ2-3 | 17 | TRBV5-1 | many | TRBD2 | TGCGCCAGCAGCTTGGCCGGGACTATCTCTGGCACAGATACGCAGTATTTT | CASSLAGTISGTDTQYF
TRBJ2-1 | 12 | TRBV7-9 | few | - | TGTGCCAGCAAAGACAGGTTGAATGAGCAGTTCTTC | CASKDRLNEQFF
TRBJ2-2 | 16 | TRBV11-3 | once | TRBD1 | TGTGCCAGCAGCGAGAGACAGGGGGAGGTCGCCGGGGAGCTGTTTTTT | CASSERQGEVAGELFF
TRBJ2-7 | 15 | TRBV12-3/TRBV12-4 | - | TRBD2 | TGTGCCAGCAGTCCCGGGACTAGGCTCCCCTACGAGCAGTACTTC | CASSPGTRLPYEQYF
TRBJ2-7 | 17 | TRBV19 | - | TRBD2 | TGTGCCAGTAGCCACACCCTCGGGGGACTAGCGGGAGACGAGCAGTACTTC | CASSHTLGGLAGDEQYF
TRBJ2-5 | 15 | TRBV7-2 | - | - | TGTGCCAGCAGCTTAAACCAGGGTGTCCAAGAGACCCAGTACTTC | CASSLNQGVQETQYF
TRBJ1-2 | 15 | TRBV6-5 | - | - | TGTGCCAGCAGTTACACCCGACAGGCGACTTATGGCTACACCTTC | CASSYTRQATYGYTF
TRBJ2-7 | 14 | TRBV5-1 | - | - | TGCGCCAGCAGTGAGGGATACTCCTCCTACGAGCAGTACTTC | CASSEGYSSYEQYF
TRBJ2-3 | 14 | TRBV9 | many | - | TGTGCCAGCAGCCTCCGACAGGCCACAGATACGCAGTATTTT | CASSLRQATDTQYF
TRBJ2-5 | 17 | TRBV6-6 | - | TRBD1 | TGTGCCAGCAGTATATCCTGGACAGGTTCGAACCAAGAGACCCAGTACTTC | CASSISWTGSNQETQYF
TRBJ2-2 | 15 | TRBV27 | few | - | TGTGCCAGCAGCAGTGGGACTCCTAACACCGGGGAGCTGTTTTTT | CASSSGTPNTGELFF
TRBJ2-1 | 10 | TRBV7-9 | - | - | TGTGCCAGCAGCGGAGCTGAGCAGTTCTTC | CASSGAEQFF
TRBJ2-5 | 14 | TRBV5-1 | - | TRBD1 | TGCGCCAGCAGCTTATTAACAGGGGATGAGACCCAGTACTTC | CASSLLTGDETQYF
TRBJ2-1 | 14 | TRBV9 | - | - | TGTGCCAGCAGCCTAGAGGGGGACGACAATGAGCAGTTCTTC | CASSLEGDDNEQFF
TRBJ2-5 | 16 | TRBV20-1 | - | TRBD2 | TGCAGTGCTAGAGATCTGGCGGGAGGCCCCCGAGAGACCCAGTACTTC | CSARDLAGGPRETQYF
TRBJ2-7 | 12 | TRBV6-6 | - | - | TGTGCCAGCAGTTACGACTCCTACGAGCAGTACTTC | CASSYDSYEQYF
TRBJ2-5 | 13 | TRBV12-3/TRBV12-4 | few | TRBD2 | TGTGCCAGCAGTTTATGGCGGGGGGAGACCCAGTACTTC | CASSLWRGETQYF
TRBJ2-5 | 13 | TRBV6-1 | - | TRBD1 | TGTGCCAGCAGTAATGACAGGGGAAAGACCCAGTACTTC | CASSNDRGKTQYF
TRBJ2-2 | 14 | TRBV7-8 | - | TRBD1 | TGTGCCAGCAGTAAGGACAGGGCCACCGGGGAGCTGTTTTTT | CASSKDRATGELFF
TRBJ2-3 | 16 | TRBV6-6 | many | - | TGTGCCAGCAGCCTTCTTCTGACTGGAGGCACAGATACGCAGTATTTT | CASSLLLTGGTDTQYF
TRBJ2-7 | 15 | TRBV28 | - | TRBD2 | TGTGCCAGCAGTTCCCCCGGGACTACCATTTACGAGCAGTACTTC | CASSSPGTTIYEQYF
TRBJ1-5 | 13 | TRBV18 | few | - | TGTGCCAGCTCACCGGCGATGGATCAGCCCCAGCATTTT | CASSPAMDQPQHF
TRBJ1-1 | 17 | TRBV6-2/TRBV6-3 | - | - | TGTGCCAGCAGTTACTCGCAGGGATTTTATACGAACACTGAAGCTTTCTTT | CASSYSQGFYTNTEAFF
TRBJ1-5 | 16 | TRBV27 | few | - | TGTGCCAGCAGTTTAGGCCGGGCAGGGAACAATCAGCCCCAGCATTTT | CASSLGRAGNNQPQHF
TRBJ2-7 | 14 | TRBV5-1 | few | TRBD1 | TGCGCCAGCAGCGAGGGACAGGGTACTTCGAGGCAGTACTTC | CASSEGQGTSRQYF
TRBJ2-3 | 11 | TRBV28 | - | - | TGTGCCAGTACAGGCACAGATACGCAGTATTTT | CASTGTDTQYF
TRBJ2-2 | 16 | TRBV20-1 | - | - | TGCAGTGCTAAACCGGACTGGACGGCCAACACCGGGGAGCTGTTTTTT | CSAKPDWTANTGELFF
TRBJ2-2 | 14 | TRBV10-3 | - | TRBD2 | TGTGCCATCAGTCCGGGACTAAACACCGGGGAGCTGTTTTTT | CAISPGLNTGELFF
TRBJ1-1 | 11 | TRBV12-3/TRBV12-4 | few | - | TGTGCCAGCAGTTCCATCACTGAAGCTTTCTTT | CASSSITEAFF
TRBJ2-2 | 14 | TRBV5-6 | many | - | TGTGCCAGCAGCCTGCAGGGTAACACCGGGGAGCTGTTTTTT | CASSLQGNTGELFF
TRBJ2-7 | 14 | TRBV6-2/TRBV6-3 | - | TRBD2 | TGTGCCAGCAACGAGGCGGGAGGTGGCTACGAGCAGTACTTC | CASNEAGGGYEQYF
TRBJ2-1 | 14 | TRBV5-1 | - | - | TGCGCCAGCAGCACAAAGTCCTCCTACAATGAGCAGTTCTTC | CASSTKSSYNEQFF
TRBJ2-1 | 16 | TRBV4-1 | few | TRBD2 | TGCGCCAGCAGCCAAGTTTTGGCTAGCGGATGGAATGAGCAGTTCTTC | CASSQVLASGWNEQFF
TRBJ2-2 | 15 | TRBV10-2 | many | - | TGCGCCAGCAGTGAATGGAGTACATTGACCGGGGAGCTGTTTTTT | CASSEWSTLTGELFF
TRBJ2-7 | 14 | TRBV7-2 | - | TRBD2 | TGTGCCAGCAGGCCTCTAGCGGGGCACTACGAGCAGTACTTC | CASRPLAGHYEQYF
TRBJ2-7 | 14 | TRBV3-1 | - | TRBD2 | TGTGCCAGCAGCCAAGGGACTAGCGGGACCGCGCAGTACTTC | CASSQGTSGTAQYF
TRBJ1-2 | 17 | TRBV7-2 | - | - | TGTGCCAGCAGCCAATCGGGACACCCTGATGATAACTATGGCTACACCTTC | CASSQSGHPDDNYGYTF
TRBJ2-1 | 14 | TRBV5-1 | few | TRBD2 | TGCGCCAGCAAATTAACGGGAGGGGGCAATGAGCAGTTCTTC | CASKLTGGGNEQFF
TRBJ1-3 | 14 | TRBV12-3/TRBV12-4 | few | - | TGTGCCAGCAGTTTAGGCTCGGGGGATTCCACCATATATTTT | CASSLGSGDSTIYF
TRBJ2-7 | 12 | TRBV6-4 | few | - | TGTGCCAGCACTCCCCCCCCATACGAGCAGTACTTC | CASTPPPYEQYF
TRBJ2-7 | 15 | TRBV2 | - | TRBD1 | TGTGCCAGCAGTGGGGACAGGGCCAAGGGGTACGAGCAGTACTTC | CASSGDRAKGYEQYF
TRBJ2-1 | 15 | TRBV9 | many | TRBD1 | TGTGCCAGCAGTGCCCCCGACAGGGGTAGGAATGAGCAGTTCTTC | CASSAPDRGRNEQFF
TRBJ2-2 | 16 | TRBV10-2 | - | - | TGCGCCAGCAGGGACTACGAAAGGCCCAACACCGGGGAGCTGTTTTTT | CASRDYERPNTGELFF
TRBJ2-1 | 13 | TRBV11-3 | - | - | TGTGCCAGCAGCAAGACTAGGGAGACGGAGCAGTTCTTC | CASSKTRETEQFF
TRBJ2-1 | 12 | TRBV28 | many | - | TGTGCCAGCAGTTTATCCGGGCGTGAGCAGTTCTTC | CASSLSGREQFF
TRBJ1-5 | 13 | TRBV6-2/TRBV6-3 | few | TRBD1 | TGTGCCAGCAGCCGAACGACAGGGCAGCCCCAGCATTTT | CASSRTTGQPQHF
TRBJ1-1 | 16 | TRBV18 | - | - | TGTGCCAGCTCCCCACCGGGACGGGGGCGGAACACTGAAGCTTTCTTT | CASSPPGRGRNTEAFF
TRBJ2-3 | 15 | TRBV27 | few | TRBD2 | TGTGCCAGCAGTTCTTTAGCGGGGAGCACAGATACGCAGTATTTT | CASSSLAGSTDTQYF
TRBJ2-7 | 16 | TRBV5-1 | few | - | TGCGCCAGCAGCTTGTCCGGGGGAGGCAACTCCTACGAGCAGTACTTC | CASSLSGGGNSYEQYF
TRBJ1-1 | 17 | TRBV6-5 | - | - | TGTGCCAGCAGTTACTCGAGTCAGGGACTTTTTAACACTGAAGCTTTCTTT | CASSYSSQGLFNTEAFF
TRBJ2-7 | 11 | TRBV10-2 | few | - | TGCGCCAGCAGAGTGAGCTACGAGCAGTACTTC | CASRVSYEQYF